These T cell receptor beta chains were read from a single sample in a study of OX40 agonist ivuxolimab in advanced cancers. Sequencing used immunoSEQ multiplex PCR; TCRdb keeps in-frame clones, though not all of them. The sample records about 14,000 clones, 75% to 85% being singletons. Here the sequenced sample was CD4+ or CD8+ T cells sorted from blood, taken in a trial of the OX40 agonist ivuxolimab. The origin of the receptors is an adult with an advanced solid tumor such as melanoma, head and neck, liver or kidney cancer. CDR3s include the opening cysteine and the closing phenylalanine or tryptophan. The D gene is left open where the match is weak. Clone size, where shown, is once, few, many, or a class for clones that have expanded.

>once|-|TRBV6-1|TRBJ2-7
TGTGCCAGCAGAGCCAACCCCTACGAGCAGTACTTC
CASRANPYEQYF
>-|-|TRBV25-1|TRBJ1-2
TGTGCCAGCAGTGGAGGGCCTAACTATGGCTACACCTTC
CASSGGPNYGYTF
>-|-|TRBV13|TRBJ2-7
TGTGCCAGCAGCTTAAACGGTTACAGGGTAGACGAGCAGTACTTC
CASSLNGYRVDEQYF
>-|-|TRBV7-9|TRBJ1-4
TGTGCCAGCAGCTTAGCAGTAGGGTGGAGTGCAACTAATGAAAAACTGTTTTTT
CASSLAVGWSATNEKLFF
>once|TRBD2|TRBV27|TRBJ2-7
TGTGCCAGCAGTTCATGGACGGAGGTGGGGACTAGCGGGGGCTACGAGCAGTACTTC
CASSSWTEVGTSGGYEQYF
>-|-|TRBV20-1|TRBJ2-1
TGCAGTGCCGTCCGGGAAGGTGAGCAGTTCTTC
CSAVREGEQFF
>-|TRBD1|TRBV5-6|TRBJ2-7
TGTGCCAGCAGCTTGCAAGCGGGACAGGGGGCCTACGAGCAGTACTTC
CASSLQAGQGAYEQYF
>few|-|TRBV5-1|TRBJ1-1
TGCGCCAGCAGCTTGGCCCCCGAAGCAGGGGCCTTCAACGAAGCTTTCTTT
CASSLAPEAGAFNEAFF
>-|-|TRBV7-9|TRBJ1-4
TGTGCCAGCAGCCCGGAAGAAAAACTGTTTTTT
CASSPEEKLFF
>-|-|TRBV27|TRBJ2-2
TGTGCCAGCAGTTTAATGAACACCGGGGAGCTGTTTTTT
CASSLMNTGELFF
>-|-|TRBV6-1|TRBJ1-5
TGTGCCAGCCGGGCAGGGGATCAGCCCCAGCATTTT
CASRAGDQPQHF
>-|-|TRBV6-1|TRBJ1-4
TGTGCCAGCAGTGAACGCGCATCGTCAGGGGAAAAACTGTTTTTT
CASSERASSGEKLFF
>-|-|TRBV6-5|TRBJ2-2
TGTGCCAGCAGTAGGGATCAGTCATCCGGGGAGCTGTTTTTT
CASSRDQSSGELFF
>-|-|TRBV6-5|TRBJ1-3
TGTGCCACGCGAGGCTCTCACTCTGGAAACACCATATATTTT
CATRGSHSGNTIYF
>-|-|TRBV9|TRBJ1-1
TGTGCCAGCAGCCCGGACCCTTCAGAGAACACTGAAGCTTTCTTT
CASSPDPSENTEAFF
>-|TRBD1|TRBV2|TRBJ1-5
TGTGCCAGCAGTTTAGCAGGGGGTCAGCCCCAGCATTTT
CASSLAGGQPQHF
>-|TRBD1|TRBV28|TRBJ2-7
TGTGCCAACTCCCCCCGGGACAGGCCCCCCTACGAGCAGTACTTC
CANSPRDRPPYEQYF
>-|-|TRBV27|TRBJ1-3
TGTGCCAGCAGTTTAAGCATTTTTTGGCCAATAGCTTGGAACACCATATATTTT
CASSLSIFWPIAWNTIYF
>-|TRBD1|TRBV7-9|TRBJ1-5
TGTGCCAGCAGCCCCTCGACAGGGCTTCAGCCCCAGCATTTT
CASSPSTGLQPQHF
>-|TRBD1|TRBV6-5|TRBJ1-2
TGTGCCAGCAGTTACGGGGACAGGGGGGCTGGCTACACCTTC
CASSYGDRGAGYTF
>-|TRBD2|TRBV5-3|TRBJ2-3
TGTGCCAGAAGCCACGCGACTAGCGGCAAGAGCACAGATACGCAGTATTTT
CARSHATSGKSTDTQYF
>-|-|TRBV4-3|TRBJ2-1
TGCGCCAGCAGCCAAGATCGATCGGAGTACAATGAGCAGTTCTTC
CASSQDRSEYNEQFF
>-|-|TRBV19|TRBJ1-4
TGTGCCAGTAGTATGTGGGGTACTAATGAAAAACTGTTTTTT
CASSMWGTNEKLFF
>-|TRBD1|TRBV5-4|TRBJ2-2
TGTGCCAGCAGCTCCGGGACAGGGCGGACCGGGGAGCTGTTTTTT
CASSSGTGRTGELFF
>-|-|TRBV14|TRBJ1-1
TGTGCCAGCAGCCAAGACCCCACTGAAGCTTTCTTT
CASSQDPTEAFF
>-|-|TRBV27|TRBJ1-2
TGTGCCAGCAGTTTAAATACAGGGAATGGCTACACCTTC
CASSLNTGNGYTF
>-|-|TRBV27|TRBJ2-1
TGTGCCAGCACCGGTCAGGGATCCTACAATGAGCAGTTCTTC
CASTGQGSYNEQFF
>few|TRBD1|TRBV6-1|TRBJ1-4
TGTGCCAGCAGTGAAGCGACAGGGGGCTATGAAAAACTGTTTTTT
CASSEATGGYEKLFF
>-|TRBD2|TRBV4-3|TRBJ2-3
TGCGCCAGCAGCCAAGGGAGCGGGAGATCAGATACGCAGTATTTT
CASSQGSGRSDTQYF
>-|TRBD1|TRBV29-1|TRBJ1-5
TGCAGCGTTCGCACAGGGGAGTATCAGCCCCAGCATTTT
CSVRTGEYQPQHF
>-|-|TRBV7-3|TRBJ2-5
TGTGCCAGCAGCCTTAGGGGGGGGCTCGAGACCCAGTACTTC
CASSLRGGLETQYF
>-|TRBD1|TRBV5-5|TRBJ1-2
TGTGCCAGCAGCCCGCTGGGAGACAGGGCCAACTATGGCTACACCTTC
CASSPLGDRANYGYTF
>-|-|TRBV5-1|TRBJ2-3
TGCGCCAGCCGCCCGGAGAACACAGATACGCAGTATTTT
CASRPENTDTQYF
>-|-|TRBV2|TRBJ1-2
TGTGCCAGCAGCGGAACCGGGGGGGATCTCGCATATGGCTACACCTTC
CASSGTGGDLAYGYTF
>-|-|TRBV6-1|TRBJ2-5
TGTGCCAGCAGTTTCGGGACCCAGTACTTC
CASSFGTQYF
>-|TRBD2|TRBV9|TRBJ2-3
TGTGCCAGCAGCGCACCCACTAGCGGGTTGACAGATACGCAGTATTTT
CASSAPTSGLTDTQYF
>-|TRBD1|TRBV11-1|TRBJ1-2
TGTGCCAGCAGCGACGTTACCGGGACAGGGTACTATGGCTACACCTTC
CASSDVTGTGYYGYTF
>-|-|TRBV15|TRBJ1-5
TGTGCCACCAGCAGTGACAGAAATCAGCCCCAGCATTTT
CATSSDRNQPQHF
>-|TRBD2|TRBV4-1|TRBJ2-7
TGCGCCAGCAGCCAAGATGAGGGACTACAGATCGTGGGTTATCGGCAGTACTTC
CASSQDEGLQIVGYRQYF
>-|-|TRBV28|TRBJ1-5
TGTGCCAGCAGCCCACCGGGGCCGTTGCGGCAGCCCCAGCATTTT
CASSPPGPLRQPQHF
>-|-|TRBV6-5|TRBJ1-2
TGTGCCAGCAGTTACTCGGTCCCTCTCTATGGCTACACCTTC
CASSYSVPLYGYTF
>-|TRBD2|TRBV7-8|TRBJ2-1
TGTGCCAGCAGCTTAAAGCGGGAGCTAGCGGACAATGAGCAGTTCTTC
CASSLKRELADNEQFF
>-|-|TRBV11-2|TRBJ1-2
TGTGCCAGCAGCCCAGAAGTGGGGAGACTAGGCTACACCTTC
CASSPEVGRLGYTF
>-|TRBD1|TRBV11-2|TRBJ2-5
TGTGCCAGCAGCGAGACAGGGATGTGGGAGACCCAGTACTTC
CASSETGMWETQYF
>once|-|TRBV7-9|TRBJ2-7
TGTGCCAGCAGGGGGGACCACTCCTACGAGCAGTACTTC
CASRGDHSYEQYF
>-|-|TRBV2|TRBJ2-1
TGTGCCAGCAGTGAAGGACTGACGAACAATGAGCAGTTCTTC
CASSEGLTNNEQFF
>once|-|TRBV7-8|TRBJ2-7
TGTGCTATAACCTCGGACTCCTGGAACTACGAGCAGTACTTC
CAITSDSWNYEQYF
>-|-|TRBV27|TRBJ2-7
TGTGCCACCAGTTACGCAGGCTCCTACGAGCAGTACTTC
CATSYAGSYEQYF
>-|-|TRBV7-2|TRBJ2-7
TGTGCCAGCAGCTTAGACCACGAGCAGTACTTC
CASSLDHEQYF